The entry below describes one T cell receptor beta chain. What it binds is unknown. The table came from immunoSEQ multiplex PCR; TCRdb's copy has only in-frame clones and leaves some out. The sample gives over 10,000 clones, about 40% of which show up once; about 9.5% is in the top ten. An approximately 6-day coculture at 37°C was performed with the mixed lymphocyte reaction cells. These data originate in a study of siplizumab effects on memory and regulatory T cells. Study background: Siplizumab-free reactions were matched to around 0.96 ug/mL siplizumab reactions in paired mixed lymphocyte cultures. Findings of the study overall: It seemed that naive T cells were more diverse than memory cells and were major contributors to the alloresponse. An assignable naive or memory phenotype was lacking in roughly 80-95% of proliferating CD4+ or CD8+ clones.

With 1 base removed from V and 0 bases from J, the gap between germline ends came to 12 bases. Germline lookup yields CDR1 MNHNS and CDR2 SASEGT. The CDR3 is 17 residues long. The sequence derives from a human donor in good health; the cells came from an allogeneic mixed lymphocyte reaction. The genes are TRBV6-1 and TRBJ1-4; D remains ambiguous. Source material: CFSE-low (dividing) CD8+ T cells sorted from an allogeneic mixed lymphocyte reaction. This CDR3 reads CASSEVYSTPTNEKLFF. CDR3 DNA: TGTGCCAGCAGTGAAGTGTACAGTACGCCAACTAATGAAAAACTGTTTTTT.